These T cell receptor gamma chains were read from a single sample in a study of intestinal T cells in coeliac disease. TCRdb re-processed the multiplex PCR reads via CATT. Altogether under 2,500 gamma-chain clones are present, 45% being singletons, with the ten largest covering about 4.7%. The sample consisted of a duodenal biopsy. The receptors come from a human donor with celiac disease. CDR3s include the opening cysteine and the closing phenylalanine or tryptophan. The order of the fields is clone size, J gene, V gene, CDR3 DNA, CDR3 protein. Size tells how often a clone was seen (once, few, many) or the class of an expanded clone, and some rows leave it out.

>-|TRGJ1/TRGJ2|TRGV4
TGTGCCACCTGGGACGGGCTTCCCTTGAATTATTATAAGAAACTCTTT
CATWDGLPLNYYKKLF
>-|TRGJ1/TRGJ2|TRGV5
TGTGCCGCCTGGGACAGCCTGAAACTCTTT
CAAWDSLKLF
>-|TRGJ1/TRGJ2|TRGV9
TGTGCCTTGTGGGAGGTGTCGGTGGGTTATTATAAGAAACTCTTT
CALWEVSVGYYKKLF
>once|TRGJP1|TRGV2
TGCGCCACCTGGGACGGGCACACTGGTTGGTTCAAGATATTT
CATWDGHTGWFKIF
>few|TRGJ1/TRGJ2|TRGV10
TGTGCTGCGTGGGATTATGGCCTTGAGAAACTCTTT
CAAWDYGLEKLF
>few|TRGJ1/TRGJ2|TRGV2
TGTGCCACCTGGGACGGGATTTATTATAAGAAACTCTTT
CATWDGIYYKKLF
>few|TRGJ1/TRGJ2|TRGV9
TGTGCCTTGTGGGAGGTGCGGGCTTGTTATAAGAAACTCTTT
CALWEVRACYKKLF
>once|TRGJ1/TRGJ2|TRGV11
TGTGCCTGCTGGATTGAGGCACTCTCCAAAAGACCCGCGTTTTATTATAAGAAACTCTTT
CACWIEALSKRPAFYYKKLF
>-|TRGJ1/TRGJ2|TRGV9
TGTGCCTTGGGCCCCTTAAAGAAACTCTTT
CALGPLKKLF
>few|TRGJP1|TRGV8
TGTGCCACCCGTACGTATACCACTGGTTGGTTCAAGATATTT
CATRTYTTGWFKIF
>large|TRGJ1/TRGJ2|TRGV10
TGTGCTGCCCCCCTGGGGGGGTATAAGAAACTCTTT
CAAPLGGYKKLF
>few|TRGJ1/TRGJ2|TRGV3
TGTGCCACCTGGTCATATTATAAGAAACTCTTT
CATWSYYKKLF
>few|TRGJP1|TRGV4
TGTGCCACCTGGGATGGGGCGGGATTGAATGGTGGTTGGTTCAAGATATTT
CATWDGAGLNGGWFKIF
>-|TRGJ1/TRGJ2|TRGV10
TGTGCTGCGTGGGATTCATATTGTAAGAAACTCTTT
CAAWDSYCKKLF
>-|TRGJ1/TRGJ2|TRGV8
TGTGCCACCTGGGATAGACCCCCAGCCTTAAATTATTATAAGAAACTCTTT
CATWDRPPALNYYKKLF
>-|TRGJP2|TRGV11
TGTGCCTGCTGGATCCTTTTTAGTAGTGATTGGATCAAGACGTTT
CACWILFSSDWIKTF
>-|TRGJ1/TRGJ2|TRGV8
TGTACCCCGAATTATTATAAGAAACTCTTT
CTPNYYKKLF
>-|TRGJP1|TRGV10
TGTGCTGCGTGGGATCCCTCGGGGGCCACTGGTTGGTTCAAGATATTT
CAAWDPSGATGWFKIF
>few|TRGJ1/TRGJ2|TRGV2
TGTGCCACCTGGGACGGGGGGGGAGCGAATTATTATAAGAAACTCTTT
CATWDGGGANYYKKLF
>-|TRGJP1|TRGV2
TGTGCCACCTGGGACGGGCGGGAGGGGACCACTGGCTGGTTCAAGATATTT
CATWDGREGTTGWFKIF
>-|TRGJP2|TRGV2
TGTGCCACCTGGGACGGCCCGGCGAGGAGTAGTGATTGGATCAAGACGTTT
CATWDGPARSSDWIKTF
>-|TRGJP1|TRGV10
TGTGCTGCGTGGAGTCTGGGCCGGTTCAAGATATTT
CAAWSLGRFKIF
>-|TRGJP1|TRGV2
TGTGCCACCTGGGACGGGCACACTGGCTGGTTCAAGATATTT
CATWDGHTGWFKIF
>-|TRGJP2|TRGV11
TGTGCCTGCTGGATTAGGCACGAAATTTGGATCAAGACGTTT
CACWIRHEIWIKTF
>few|TRGJ1/TRGJ2|TRGV4
TGTGCCACCTGGGTCCCTTATTATAAGAAACTCTTT
CATWVPYYKKLF
>-|TRGJ1/TRGJ2|TRGV2
TGTGCCACCTGGGACGGGCGGGGGTATAAGAAACTCTTT
CATWDGRGYKKLF
>few|TRGJ1/TRGJ2|TRGV8
TGTGCCACCTGGAGGGTAGGGTCCAATGACCAGAATTATTATAAGAAACTCTTT
CATWRVGSNDQNYYKKLF
>once|TRGJP1|TRGV10
TGTGCTGCGTGGGATCCTGAGGGCACTGGTTGGTTCAAGATATTT
CAAWDPEGTGWFKIF
>once|TRGJ1/TRGJ2|TRGV9
TGTGCCTTGTCCTCCCCGGGCCCTCCCCCGAATTATTATAAGAAACTCTTT
CALSSPGPPPNYYKKLF
>-|TRGJ1/TRGJ2|TRGV8
TGTGCCACCTGGGAACCTTATTATAAGAAACTCTTT
CATWEPYYKKLF
>-|TRGJP2|TRGV8
TGTGCCACCTGGGATAGGCCAACATCTTTCCGTAGTGATTGGATCAAGACGTTT
CATWDRPTSFRSDWIKTF
>-|TRGJ1/TRGJ2|TRGV11
TGTGCCTGCTGGATTCCTAAACTCTTT
CACWIPKLF
>-|TRGJP2|TRGV2
TGTGCCACCTGGGACGGGCTCGGGAGTAGTGATTGGATCAAGACGTTT
CATWDGLGSSDWIKTF
>large|TRGJ1/TRGJ2|TRGV9
TGTGCCTTGTGGGAGGAAGTATATTATAAGAAACTCTTT
CALWEEVYYKKLF
>-|TRGJ1/TRGJ2|TRGV11
TGTGCCTGCTGGATTAGGCGTCCCTATTATTATAAGAAACTCTTT
CACWIRRPYYYKKLF
>-|TRGJ1/TRGJ2|TRGV2
TGTGCCACCTGGGACGGGGGGTATAAGAAACTCTTT
CATWDGGYKKLF
>-|TRGJ1/TRGJ2|TRGV3
TGTGCCACCTGGGAGGTCTCCATTTATTATAAGAAACTCTTT
CATWEVSIYYKKLF
>-|TRGJP2|TRGV8
TGTGCACCTGGGATAGGCAGTGATTGGATCAAGACGTTT
CAPGIGSDWIKTF
>-|TRGJ1/TRGJ2|TRGV11
TGTGCCCGCTGGACGGGTAAGAAACTCTTT
CARWTGKKLF
>once|TRGJP2|TRGV3
TGTGCCACCTGGGACAGGGGTATTAGTAGTGATTGGATCAAGACGTTT
CATWDRGISSDWIKTF
>-|TRGJP1|TRGV10
TGTGCTGCGTGGGGTTATCCCACTGGTTGGTTCAAGATATTT
CAAWGYPTGWFKIF
>few|TRGJ1/TRGJ2|TRGV8
TGTGCCACCTGGGCACTTTATTATAAGAAACTCTTT
CATWALYYKKLF
>few|TRGJ1/TRGJ2|TRGV10
TGTGCTGCGTGGGATTGGATGGATTATAAGAAACTCTTT
CAAWDWMDYKKLF
>-|TRGJ1/TRGJ2|TRGV4
TGTGCCACCCGGGATGGGCCGGGTTATTATAAGAAACTCTTT
CATRDGPGYYKKLF
>-|TRGJP1|TRGV2
TGTGCCACCTGGGACGGGCCCGGGCGGCGTACCACTGGTTGGTTCAAGATATTT
CATWDGPGRRTTGWFKIF
>-|TRGJ1/TRGJ2|TRGV2
TGTGCCACTGGCCAGAATTATTATAAGAAACTCTTT
CATGQNYYKKLF
>large|TRGJ1/TRGJ2|TRGV11
TGTGCCTGCTGGTTCCATTATTATAAGAAACTCTTT
CACWFHYYKKLF
>once|TRGJP1|TRGV2
TGTGCCACCTGTCCTCCCGTGTATACCACTGGTTGGTTCAAGATATTT
CATCPPVYTTGWFKIF